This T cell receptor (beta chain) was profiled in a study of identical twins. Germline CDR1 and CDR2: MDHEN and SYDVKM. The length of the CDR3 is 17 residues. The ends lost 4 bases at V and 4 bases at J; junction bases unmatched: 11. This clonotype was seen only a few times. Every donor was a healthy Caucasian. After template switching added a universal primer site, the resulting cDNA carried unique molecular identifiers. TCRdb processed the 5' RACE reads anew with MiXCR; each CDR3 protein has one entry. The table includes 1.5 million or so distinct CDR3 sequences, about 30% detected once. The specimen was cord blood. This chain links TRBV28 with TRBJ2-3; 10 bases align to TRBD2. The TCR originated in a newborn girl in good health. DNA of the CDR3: TGTGCCAGCAGTTCCTCCCACGGGCTAGCGGGAGCAGATACGCAGTATTTT. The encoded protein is CASSSSHGLAGADTQYF.